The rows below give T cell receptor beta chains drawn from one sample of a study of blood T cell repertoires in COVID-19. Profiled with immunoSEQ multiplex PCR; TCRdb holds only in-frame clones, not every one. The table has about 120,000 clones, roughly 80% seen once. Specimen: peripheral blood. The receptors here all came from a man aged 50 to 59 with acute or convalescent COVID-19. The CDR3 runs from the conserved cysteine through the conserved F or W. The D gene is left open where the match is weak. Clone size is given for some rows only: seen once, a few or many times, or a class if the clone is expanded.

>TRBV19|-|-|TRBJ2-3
CASGPVLLSTDTQYF
TGTGCCAGTGGTCCGGTTCTTCTGAGCACAGATACGCAGTATTTT
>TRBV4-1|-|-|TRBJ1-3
CASSQVGAVGNTIYF
TGCGCCAGCAGCCAAGTGGGAGCGGTTGGAAACACCATATATTTT
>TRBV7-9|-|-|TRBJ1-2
CASSLGRRRYNYGYTF
TGTGCCAGCAGCTTAGGAAGGCGGCGATATAACTATGGCTACACCTTC
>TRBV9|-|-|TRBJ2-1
CAFPGDLRINEQFF
TGTGCCTTCCCGGGGGACCTCCGTATCAATGAGCAGTTCTTC
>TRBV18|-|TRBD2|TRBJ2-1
CASSVAGTQYNEQFF
TGTGCCAGCTCAGTAGCGGGGACGCAATACAATGAGCAGTTCTTC
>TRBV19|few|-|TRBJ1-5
CASSIAGESNQPQHF
TGTGCCAGTAGTATTGCAGGGGAAAGCAATCAGCCCCAGCATTTT
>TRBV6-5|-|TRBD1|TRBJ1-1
CASSYTPTGIHTEAFF
TGTGCCAGCAGTTATACCCCGACAGGGATTCACACTGAAGCTTTCTTT
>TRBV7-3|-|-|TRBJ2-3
CASSLTSGSTDTQYF
TGTGCCAGCAGCTTAACTAGCGGTAGCACAGATACGCAGTATTTT
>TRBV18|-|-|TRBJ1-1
CASSLQGYTEAFF
TGTGCCAGCTCATTACAGGGCTACACTGAAGCTTTCTTT
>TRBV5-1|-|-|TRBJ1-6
CASSLGTSNSPLHF
TGCGCCAGCAGCCTCGGGACATCCAATTCACCCCTCCACTTT
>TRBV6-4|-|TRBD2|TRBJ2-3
CASSENPGLATDTQYF
TGTGCCAGCAGTGAAAATCCGGGACTAGCAACCGATACGCAGTATTTT
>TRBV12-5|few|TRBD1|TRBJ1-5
CASGLVGAGGSQPQHF
TGTGCTAGTGGTTTGGTAGGGGCAGGGGGTAGCCAGCCCCAGCATTTT
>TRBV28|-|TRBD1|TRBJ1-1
CASGIGTGGTEAFF
TGTGCCAGCGGAATCGGGACAGGGGGCACTGAAGCTTTCTTT
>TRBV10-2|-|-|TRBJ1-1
CASSDPGIGEAFF
TGCGCCAGCAGTGACCCGGGAATCGGTGAAGCTTTCTTT
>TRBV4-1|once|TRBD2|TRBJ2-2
CASSHLPLLAGGTGELFF
TGCGCCAGCAGCCACCTCCCCCTGCTAGCGGGGGGAACCGGGGAGCTGTTTTTT
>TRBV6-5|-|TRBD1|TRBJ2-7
CASSQTGTASYEQYF
TGTGCCAGCAGTCAGACCGGGACAGCTTCCTACGAGCAGTACTTC
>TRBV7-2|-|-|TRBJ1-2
CASSLSTGPYGYTF
TGTGCCAGCAGCTTATCAACAGGACCCTATGGCTACACCTTC
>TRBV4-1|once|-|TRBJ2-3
CASSQDTGTRGPLTDTQYF
TGCGCCAGCAGCCAAGACACCGGGACAAGGGGACCCCTCACAGATACGCAGTATTTT
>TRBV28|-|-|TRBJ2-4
CASSNRAKNIQYF
TGTGCCAGCAGTAATCGGGCCAAAAACATTCAGTACTTC
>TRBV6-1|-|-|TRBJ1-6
CASSEVEFSPLHF
TGTGCCAGCAGTGAAGTTGAGTTTTCACCCCTCCACTTT
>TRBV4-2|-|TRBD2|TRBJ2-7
CASSQASGGSYEQYF
TGTGCCAGCAGCCAAGCTAGCGGGGGGAGCTACGAGCAGTACTTC
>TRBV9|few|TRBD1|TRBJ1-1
CASSVDPITGTGTMNTEAFF
TGTGCCAGCAGCGTAGATCCTATAACCGGGACAGGGACGATGAACACTGAAGCTTTCTTT
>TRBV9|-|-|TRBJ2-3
CASSVSGGRTDTQYF
TGTGCCAGCAGCGTATCGGGGGGCAGGACAGATACGCAGTATTTT
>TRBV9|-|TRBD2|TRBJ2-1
CASSAIAGGYNEQFF
TGTGCCAGCAGCGCAATAGCGGGGGGCTACAATGAGCAGTTCTTC
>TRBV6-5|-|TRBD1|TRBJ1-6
CASRLAGTGNSPLHF
TGTGCCAGCCGTCTAGCCGGGACAGGGAATTCACCCCTCCACTTT
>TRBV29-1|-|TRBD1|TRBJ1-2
CSVRVTGTGDGYTF
TGCAGCGTCCGAGTAACCGGGACAGGAGATGGCTACACCTTC
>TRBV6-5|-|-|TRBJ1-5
CASSLDSANQPQHF
TGTGCCAGCAGCCTCGACAGCGCCAATCAGCCCCAGCATTTT
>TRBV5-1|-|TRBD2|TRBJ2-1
CASSPGGATVYNEQFF
TGCGCCAGCAGCCCCGGGGGGGCAACCGTCTACAATGAGCAGTTCTTC
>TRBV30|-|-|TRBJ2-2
CAWREGFGELFF
TGTGCCTGGAGGGAGGGGTTCGGGGAGCTGTTTTTT
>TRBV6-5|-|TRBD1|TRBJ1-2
CASGTGLNGYTF
TGTGCCAGCGGGACAGGGTTAAATGGCTACACCTTC
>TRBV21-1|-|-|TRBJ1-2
CASSDRGRSDYTF
TGTGCCAGCAGCGACAGGGGCCGCAGCGACTACACCTTC